A single sample is the source of the 27 T cell receptor beta chains below, sequenced in a study of T-cell reconstitution after alpha-beta-depleted transplantation in children. Using unique molecular identifiers, the investigators prepared the TCRbeta library. TCRdb reprocessed the PCR reads with MiXCR, giving one entry per CDR3 protein. The top ten hold 0.75% to 0.85% of the sample, which has 600,000 to 800,000 distinct CDR3 sequences, less than 15% seen once. The starting material was PBMCs, obtained before TCRalphabeta/CD19-depleted stem cell transplant. The receptors were gathered from a girl aged 2 to 10 with congenital amegakaryocytic thrombocytopenia, due to receive a stem cell transplant.

This clonotype was found a few times. The rearrangement links TRBV20-1 to TRBJ2-7; 8 nucleotides line up with TRBD1. V shed 2 bases, J shed 3 bases, and the junction held 9 bases outside the gene matches. The CDR3 length is 15 residues. Germline loops: CDR1 DFQATT, CDR2 SNEGSKA (reference sequence). DNA for the CDR3: TGCAGTGCTAGATCGTCTGCCGGGACAGGCTACGAGCAGTACTTC. This gives the protein CSARSSAGTGYEQYF.

The chain employs TRBV5-1 and TRBJ2-5; D is possibly TRBD2 (6 bases). The germline V gene has CDR1 SGHRS and CDR2 YFSETQ. The CDR3 contains 16 residues. Trimming cost V 0 bases and J 3 bases, with 15 bases left between them. The CDR3, as DNA: TGCGCCAGCAGCTTGGGGATCGGGAGAGAGGAAGAGACCCAGTACTTC. It translates to CASSLGIGREEETQYF.

This clonotype was found many times. The rearrangement joins TRBV6-2 or TRBV6-3 to TRBJ2-3, with 14 bases identical to TRBD2. This CDR3 contains 15 residues. J was trimmed by 4 bases and V by 10 bases; bases with no gene match: 7. Germline V gene data show CDR1 as MNHEY and CDR2 as SVGEGT. Here the CDR3 DNA reads TGTGCCACAAAGCGACTAGCGGGAGGGGCAGATACGCAGTATTTT. Translating it yields CATKRLAGGADTQYF.

This clonotype was recorded once. The conserved final phenylalanine or tryptophan is absent from the CDR3, which likely points to a read error. The rearrangement uses TRBV5-1 and TRBJ2-1, with TRBD1 matching over 9 bases. CDR3 length equals 15 residues. From germline, CDR1 is SGHRS and CDR2 YFSETQ. J lost 4 bases, V lost 0 bases, and 2 bases had no gene match. CDR3 protein: CASSLDRGQYNEQFS. CDR3 nucleotides: TGCGCCAGCAGCTTGGACAGGGGGCAATACAATGAGCAGTTCTCC.

The chain combines TRBV15 with TRBJ2-1, with a possible D match to TRBD2 (6 bases). The V end was cut by 2 bases, the J end by 6 bases, with 14 bases between. This CDR3 region has 15 residues. Germline loops: CDR1 LNHNV, CDR2 YYDKDF (reference sequence). The CDR3 loop is CATSRRGTGVNEQFF. In nucleotides, the CDR3 is TGTGCCACCAGCAGACGGGGGACCGGAGTCAATGAGCAGTTCTTC.

This clonotype was counted only a few times. The V call is TRBV28, the J call TRBJ2-7; possible D gene TRBD1, 5 bases. Germline CDR1 MDHEN, CDR2 SYDVKM. This CDR3 is 14 amino acids long. V was trimmed by 2 bases and J by 2 bases, leaving 10 bases between them. The CDR3: CASSLQGYPYEQYF. The CDR3 DNA is TGTGCCAGCAGTTTACAGGGATATCCCTACGAGCAGTACTTC.

This clonotype was observed a few times. The chain recombines TRBV15 with TRBJ2-4; 11 bases line up with TRBD2. CDR3 length equals 16 residues. Germline-derived CDR1 and CDR2 are LNHNV and YYDKDF (reference sequence). V dropped 6 bases and J dropped 10; count of bases not matched to a gene: 14. The DNA for the CDR3 is TGTGCCACCAGTTTCAAACTAGCGGGAGAAATTGGGATTCAGTACTTC. It codes for CATSFKLAGEIGIQYF. The full variable domain, completed using reference TRBV15 and TRBJ2-4, is DAMVIQNPRYQVTQFGKPVTLSCSQTLNHNVMYWYQQKSSQAPKLLFHYYDKDFNNEADTPDNFQSRRPNTSFCFLDIRSPGLGDTAMYLCATSFKLAGEIGIQYFGAGTRLSVL.

This chain connects TRBV20-1 to TRBJ2-1; 8 nucleotides line up with TRBD2. This CDR3 comprises 15 residues. Germline-derived CDR1 and CDR2 are DFQATT and SNEGSKA (reference sequence). V lost 1 base, J lost 3 bases, and 5 bases stayed unmatched. CDR3 in DNA: TGCAGTGCTAGAGTATCCAGCGGGAGCTACAATGAGCAGTTCTTC. This translates into CSARVSSGSYNEQFF.

This clonotype has more than one count but fewer than ten. The J gene is TRBJ2-1, the V gene TRBV5-4; a weak D match, TRBD2 (6 bases). The CDR3 sequence is 14 residues long. CDR1 and CDR2 from the germline V gene are SGHNT and YYREEE (reference sequence). Trimming took off 1 base at V and 9 bases at J, with 14 bases between the two ends. CDR3 amino acids: CASSLTGEWGEQFF. CDR3 nucleotides: TGTGCCAGCAGCTTGACGGGGGAATGGGGTGAGCAGTTCTTC.

This clonotype was seen at least ten times. The J gene is TRBJ2-3, the V gene TRBV4-1, with 7 bases matching TRBD2. There are 14 residues in the CDR3. V trimming: 8 bases; J trimming: 0 bases; junction bases outside the gene matches: 5. Germline CDR1 and CDR2: MGHRA and YSYEKL. The CDR3 sequence is CASCLRESTDTQYF. The CDR3 bases are TGCGCCAGCTGTTTGCGGGAGAGCACAGATACGCAGTATTTT.

This chain links TRBV7-2 with TRBJ2-2, with 8 bases matching TRBD2. Germline CDR1 is SGHTA and CDR2 is FQGNSA. There are 15 residues in the CDR3. The ends lost 0 bases at V and 6 bases at J; junction bases unmatched: 3. Written as DNA, the CDR3 is TGTGCCAGCAGCTTAGCCTTCGGGGGGGCCGGGGAGCTGTTTTTT. Protein sequence: CASSLAFGGAGELFF.

This clonotype was detected many times. The chain is built from TRBV5-1 and TRBJ1-2, with D unclear. This CDR3 is 14 amino acids long. V was cut by 0 bases and J by 8 bases, with 14 bases left in between. Germline CDR1 SGHRS, CDR2 YFSETQ. DNA of the CDR3: TGCGCCAGCAGCTTGGACCCCCTGGCGTGGGGCTACACCTTC. This encodes CASSLDPLAWGYTF.

Many counts were recorded for this clonotype. The chain recombines TRBV28 with TRBJ2-2, with 7 bases that match TRBD2. Germline CDR1 reads MDHEN; CDR2 reads SYDVKM. The CDR3 contains 15 residues. With 6 bases clipped from V and 3 bases from J, the junction kept 7 bases outside the gene matches. The CDR3 region has the DNA TGTGCCAGCAGCCTAACTAGCGACCACACCGGGGAGCTGTTTTTT. This gives the protein CASSLTSDHTGELFF.

The chain links TRBV12-3 or TRBV12-4 to TRBJ2-7; 9 bases map to TRBD2. This CDR3 is 14 amino acids long. V shed 7 bases and J 4 bases; nucleotides not matched to a gene: 8. DNA of the CDR3: TGTGCCAGCACCTACGGGACTAGCCTTTACGAGCAGTACTTC. Its protein is CASTYGTSLYEQYF.

The chain carries TRBV5-5 and TRBJ2-2; D gene unclear. This CDR3 comprises 12 residues. V lost 6 bases, J lost 3 bases, and 6 bases lay in between. Germline V CDR1 and CDR2: SGHKS, YYEKEE (reference sequence). The CDR3 sequence is CASIDYTGELFF. In DNA, the CDR3 is TGTGCCAGCATAGATTACACCGGGGAGCTGTTTTTT.

This clonotype was recorded many times. The V and J genes are TRBV6-1 and TRBJ2-1, with a weak D call TRBD2 (6 bases). The CDR3 is made up of 13 amino acids. Germline CDR1 reads MNHNS; CDR2 reads SASEGT. V was cut by 6 bases and J by 7 bases, with 13 bases left in between. The CDR3 loop reads CASSPGGLNEQFF. The CDR3 DNA sequence: TGTGCCAGCAGCCCCGGGGGTCTGAATGAGCAGTTCTTC.

This clonotype was observed many times. CDR3 amino acids: CASSLTQGRNTEAFF. Here the CDR3 DNA reads TGTGCCAGCAGTTTAACTCAGGGGCGGAACACTGAAGCTTTCTTT. The V gene is TRBV12-3 or TRBV12-4, the J gene TRBJ1-1; a weak D match, TRBD1 (6 bases). V lost 2 bases to trimming and J lost 1 base, with 11 bases between them. The CDR3 loop spans 15 amino acids.

The J gene is TRBJ2-1, the V gene TRBV20-1, with TRBD2 identical over 9 bases. Germline V gene lookup returns CDR1 DFQATT and CDR2 SNEGSKA (reference sequence). J lost 0 bases, V lost 4 bases, and 13 bases had no gene match. The CDR3 sequence is 18 residues long. CDR3: CSAIAMKLTSGSYNEQFF. In DNA form, the CDR3 reads TGCAGTGCTATAGCCATGAAATTGACTAGCGGCTCCTACAATGAGCAGTTCTTC.

CDR3 in DNA: TGTGCCATCAGTGCCACCGGACAAGCCTACGAGCAGTACTTC. This gives the protein CAISATGQAYEQYF. The rearrangement joins TRBV10-3 to TRBJ2-7; maybe TRBD1 (5 bases). V dropped 4 bases and J dropped 2 bases, with 12 bases sitting between them. Germline CDR1 ENHRY, CDR2 SYGVKD. The CDR3 is 14 residues long.

V usage is TRBV7-2 and J usage is TRBJ1-2, with D perhaps TRBD1 (6 bases). This CDR3 comprises 17 residues. V lost 3 bases to trimming and J lost 6 bases, with 23 bases between them. Germline CDR1 reads SGHTA; CDR2 reads FQGNSA. Written as DNA, the CDR3 is TGTGCCAGCAGCTTTTCGTTTTCGACCTCTCCAGGGGATGGCTACACCTTC. Its protein product is CASSFSFSTSPGDGYTF.

As concerns this clonotype: A much larger clone lies a single base off, so this may be a read error. This sequence joins TRBV2 and TRBJ2-7; the match to TRBD1 covers 9 bases. The length of the CDR3 is 15 residues. Germline trimming cut 8 bases from V and 3 bases from J; bases unmatched to any gene: 11. Germline CDR1 is SNHLY and CDR2 is FYNNEI. DNA of the CDR3: TGTGCCAGCGGGCCCGGGACAGGGTCGAGCTACGAGCAGTACTTC. Encoded protein: CASGPGTGSSYEQYF.

In its sample, this clonotype was seen a few times. This chain joins TRBV7-6 and TRBJ2-1; D gene uncertain. Germline loops: CDR1 SGHVS, CDR2 FNYEAQ. The CDR3 covers 16 residues. Trimming pared 2 bases from V and 6 bases from J, leaving 17 bases between. The CDR3 sequence: CASSLMMELIPNEQFF. CDR3 in DNA: TGTGCCAGCAGCTTAATGATGGAACTTATTCCCAATGAGCAGTTCTTC.

The rearrangement joins TRBV29-1 to TRBJ2-2; D remains ambiguous. The length of the CDR3 is 11 residues. Per germline, CDR1 SQVTM and CDR2 ANQGSEA. The V end was cut by 4 bases, the J end by 6 bases, with 6 bases between. The CDR3 nucleotides read TGCAGCGTTGTAATCCCCGGGGAGCTGTTTTTT. Residues: CSVVIPGELFF.

This clonotype was found a few times. This sequence joins TRBV5-1 and TRBJ2-5; 12 bases are shared with TRBD2. The CDR3 has 17 residues. The germline CDR1 and CDR2 sequences are SGHRS and YFSETQ. The junction had 6 bases not matched to a gene; V was cut back by 3 bases and J by 0 bases. This CDR3 is CASSWRTSGNYQETQYF. The DNA for the CDR3 is TGCGCCAGCAGCTGGAGGACTAGCGGGAATTACCAAGAGACCCAGTACTTC.

This clonotype was counted ten times or more. The chain joins TRBV20-1 to TRBJ1-4; D not certain. There are 12 residues in the CDR3. V gave up 5 bases and J gave up 4 bases, with 8 bases separating them. Germline V gene data show CDR1 as DFQATT and CDR2 as SNEGSKA (reference sequence). CDR3 protein: CSAAILNEKLFF. The CDR3 DNA reads TGCAGTGCTGCCATTCTTAATGAAAAACTGTTTTTT.

This clonotype was seen at least ten times. The V and J genes are TRBV5-1 and TRBJ2-7; a weak D match, TRBD1 (6 bases). The germline V gene has CDR1 SGHRS and CDR2 YFSETQ. V dropped 4 bases and J dropped 3 bases, with 14 bases sitting between them. The CDR3 has 14 amino acids. CDR3 in amino acids: CASSPDRGGYEQYF. The DNA for the CDR3 is TGCGCCAGCAGCCCGGACCGAGGGGGCTACGAGCAGTACTTC. The full variable domain, with the rest looked up from reference TRBV5-1 and TRBJ2-7, is KAGVTQTPRYLIKTRGQQVTLSCSPISGHRSVSWYQQTPGQGLQFLFEYFSETQRNKGNFPGRFSGRQFSNSRSEMNVSTLELGDSALYLCASSPDRGGYEQYFGPGTRLTVT.

Regarding this clonotype: A read error may explain this, as a much larger clone is one base away. This chain uses TRBV19 with TRBJ2-1; 7 bases agree with TRBD2. The CDR3 spans 16 residues. Germline V gene data show CDR1 as LNHDA and CDR2 as SQIVND (reference sequence). CDR3 amino acids: CATSTAPGGSYNEQFF. In nucleotides, the CDR3 is TGTGCCACTAGTACCGCCCCCGGGGGGTCCTACAATGAGCAGTTCTTC.